This TCR beta chain originates from a study of CD8 T cells in ankylosing spondylitis. Overall study findings and caveats: Disease-associated clones were reportedly significantly overrepresented in matched ankylosing spondylitis synovial fluid.

The V gene end was trimmed by 6 bases and the J gene end by 8 bases; junction bases not matched to a gene: 6. The V gene's germline CDR1 is MDHEN and CDR2 SYDVKM. This CDR3 has 13 residues. TCRdb re-called the 5' RACE reads with MiXCR, one entry per CDR3 protein. The sample shows about 150,000 distinct CDR3 sequences, under 45% of them seen only once. About this clonotype: What it recognizes is unknown.

The sample was synovial fluid, either unsorted or a sorted T cell fraction (not recorded which). This clonotype originated in a male donor with ankylosing spondylitis. The chain combines TRBV28 with TRBJ2-1, with TRBD1 identical over 8 bases. CDR3 sequence: CASRSDRGDEQFF. CDR3 sequence (DNA): TGTGCCAGCAGATCCGACAGGGGCGATGAGCAGTTCTTC.